This T cell receptor (beta chain) comes out of a study of blood T cell repertoires in COVID-19. Trimming left V 2 bases short and J 8 bases short, with 16 bases between. This CDR3 contains 15 residues. CDR1 and CDR2 (germline): MGHDK, SYGVNS. Sequenced by immunoSEQ multiplex PCR; TCRdb stores in-frame clones only, minus some. The sample comprises some 390,000 clones, more than 85% of which are singletons, and roughly 3.1% rests with the top ten. Sequencing input: peripheral blood. The gene calls are TRBV25-1 and TRBJ2-1, with D possibly TRBD2 on 6 matching bases. This receptor was identified in a human donor in a cohort sampled during active COVID-19. The CDR3 coding sequence is TGTGCCAGCAGTGAACAAGGACTAACCCATGATGAGCAGTTCTTC. Translating it yields CASSEQGLTHDEQFF.